The sequence of this TCR beta chain was determined in a study of T cell responses to AZD1222 COVID-19 vaccine. The V gene's germline CDR1 is KGHDR and CDR2 SFDVKD. V lost 10 bases and J lost 5, with 8 bases in between. The CDR3 extends over 11 amino acids. TCRdb keeps only in-frame clones here, not all; method: immunoSEQ multiplex PCR. This table holds 200,000 or so clones, 88% found once. V is TRBV24-1 and J is TRBJ2-1; D might be TRBD1 or TRBD2, each matching 5 bases. The specimen comprised peripheral blood, sampled on day 0 of AZD1222 vaccination. The clonotype was recovered from an adult in good health. In nucleotides, the CDR3 is TGTGCCACGGGACGGGACAATGAGCAGTTCTTC. This translates into CATGRDNEQFF.